These T cell receptor beta chains were read from a single sample in a study of T-cell memory formation after mild COVID-19. TCRdb used MiXCR to reprocess the 5' RACE reads, holding one entry per CDR3 protein. This table has some 330,000 distinct CDR3 sequences, around 20% appearing once. The sample comprised PBMCs or a T cell subset sorted from them (not recorded which). The receptors shown here come from an adult woman who had mild COVID-19 (a few samples of this study predate the infection). Cell type and time point are not known. The CDR3 runs from the conserved cysteine through the conserved F or W. A D gene is named only where the DNA matches it firmly. The listing skips clone size in some rows; elsewhere it reads once, few, many or a size class.

abundance: NA
v_gene: TRBV29-1
len: 15
j_gene: TRBJ1-1
d_gene: TRBD1
CDR3nt: TGCAGCGTCCTTCGACAGGGGGCAAGTAACACTGAAGCTTTCTTT
CDR3aa: CSVLRQGASNTEAFF

abundance: few
v_gene: TRBV4-1
len: 15
j_gene: TRBJ1-2
d_gene: NA
CDR3nt: TGCGCCAGCAGCCAACCCCTGACTGGAAACTATGGCTACACCTTC
CDR3aa: CASSQPLTGNYGYTF

abundance: NA
v_gene: TRBV6-1
len: 13
j_gene: TRBJ1-2
d_gene: TRBD1
CDR3nt: TGTGCCAGCAGTGGACAGGGCTTGGATGGCTACACCTTC
CDR3aa: CASSGQGLDGYTF

abundance: few
v_gene: TRBV18
len: 15
j_gene: TRBJ2-3
d_gene: TRBD1
CDR3nt: TGTGCCAGCTCACCGTTGGACAGGGGAACAGATACGCAGTATTTT
CDR3aa: CASSPLDRGTDTQYF

abundance: few
v_gene: TRBV7-9
len: 14
j_gene: TRBJ2-1
d_gene: TRBD1
CDR3nt: TGTGCCAGCAGCCTGACAGGGTCTTCCAATGAGCAGTTCTTC
CDR3aa: CASSLTGSSNEQFF

abundance: NA
v_gene: TRBV4-2
len: 16
j_gene: TRBJ2-1
d_gene: NA
CDR3nt: TGTGCCAGCAGCCAATTTTCGATTAAGGGTAGCAATGAGCAGTTCTTC
CDR3aa: CASSQFSIKGSNEQFF

abundance: few
v_gene: TRBV29-1
len: 13
j_gene: TRBJ2-1
d_gene: TRBD1
CDR3nt: TGCAGCGTTGAAAGGGCGGCAGGGGGTGAGCAGTTCTTC
CDR3aa: CSVERAAGGEQFF

abundance: few
v_gene: TRBV5-1
len: 15
j_gene: TRBJ2-5
d_gene: TRBD1
CDR3nt: TGCGCCAGCAAGGCCGGGACAGGGTACCAAGAGACCCAGTACTTC
CDR3aa: CASKAGTGYQETQYF

abundance: few
v_gene: TRBV5-1
len: 16
j_gene: TRBJ1-2
d_gene: TRBD1
CDR3nt: TGCGCCAGCAGCCCCGGTCCCGGGACAGGGGGAGATGGCTACACCTTC
CDR3aa: CASSPGPGTGGDGYTF

abundance: many
v_gene: TRBV5-6
len: 14
j_gene: TRBJ1-4
d_gene: TRBD1
CDR3nt: TGTGCCAGCAGCCACGGGACAGGCATTGAAAAACTGTTTTTT
CDR3aa: CASSHGTGIEKLFF

abundance: many
v_gene: TRBV5-1
len: 15
j_gene: TRBJ2-3
d_gene: NA
CDR3nt: TGCGCCAGCAGCTTGGGACAAGCGAGCACAGATACGCAGTATTTT
CDR3aa: CASSLGQASTDTQYF

abundance: NA
v_gene: TRBV6-5
len: 16
j_gene: TRBJ1-2
d_gene: TRBD1
CDR3nt: TGTGCCAGCAGTGAACTACCCGGGACAGGCTACTATGGCTACACCTTC
CDR3aa: CASSELPGTGYYGYTF

abundance: NA
v_gene: TRBV29-1
len: 11
j_gene: TRBJ2-2
d_gene: NA
CDR3nt: TGCAGCGTTGTTGGTGACGGGGAGCTGTTTTTT
CDR3aa: CSVVGDGELFF

abundance: few
v_gene: TRBV2
len: 15
j_gene: TRBJ2-3
d_gene: TRBD1
CDR3nt: TGTGCCAGCAGTGCCGGGACAGGGACTGCAGATACGCAGTATTTT
CDR3aa: CASSAGTGTADTQYF

abundance: NA
v_gene: TRBV20-1
len: 19
j_gene: TRBJ2-1
d_gene: TRBD1
CDR3nt: TGCAGTGCTCCTCCCCCGTGGGCAGGGGGCGGAAGCTCCTACAATGAGCAGTTCTTC
CDR3aa: CSAPPPWAGGGSSYNEQFF

abundance: NA
v_gene: TRBV5-1
len: 15
j_gene: TRBJ2-2
d_gene: TRBD1
CDR3nt: TGCGCCAGCAGCTTCGGGACAGGGAACACCGGGGAGCTGTTTTTT
CDR3aa: CASSFGTGNTGELFF

abundance: NA
v_gene: TRBV25-1
len: 13
j_gene: TRBJ1-2
d_gene: NA
CDR3nt: TGTGCCAGCAGTAGCACAGGGTTTGTAGGCTACACCTTC
CDR3aa: CASSSTGFVGYTF

abundance: NA
v_gene: TRBV19
len: 15
j_gene: TRBJ1-5
d_gene: NA
CDR3nt: TGTGCCAGTAGACTCCAGGGTTATAGCAATCAGCCCCAGCATTTT
CDR3aa: CASRLQGYSNQPQHF

abundance: NA
v_gene: TRBV29-1
len: 12
j_gene: TRBJ2-1
d_gene: NA
CDR3nt: TGCAGCGCGTGGACTACCTACAATGAGCAGTTCTTC
CDR3aa: CSAWTTYNEQFF

abundance: many
v_gene: TRBV6-5
len: 12
j_gene: TRBJ2-5
d_gene: NA
CDR3nt: TGTGCCAGCAGTTGGCAGGGAGAGACCCAGTACTTC
CDR3aa: CASSWQGETQYF

abundance: few
v_gene: TRBV5-6
len: 14
j_gene: TRBJ2-7
d_gene: NA
CDR3nt: TGTGCCAGCAGCTCCGGACAGAGCTACTACGAGCAGTACTTC
CDR3aa: CASSSGQSYYEQYF

abundance: many
v_gene: TRBV20-1
len: 12
j_gene: TRBJ2-1
d_gene: NA
CDR3nt: TGCAGTGTGCGGGGCCGCGACAATGAGCAGTTCTTC
CDR3aa: CSVRGRDNEQFF

abundance: NA
v_gene: TRBV20-1
len: 13
j_gene: TRBJ1-3
d_gene: NA
CDR3nt: TGCAGTGCTAGTGTGGGCTCTGGAAACACCATATATTTT
CDR3aa: CSASVGSGNTIYF

abundance: NA
v_gene: TRBV7-2
len: 14
j_gene: TRBJ2-1
d_gene: TRBD2
CDR3nt: TGTGCCAGCAGCTTAGTTAGGCGGGGGGTTGAGCAGTTCTTC
CDR3aa: CASSLVRRGVEQFF

abundance: NA
v_gene: TRBV18
len: 16
j_gene: TRBJ2-1
d_gene: NA
CDR3nt: TGTGCCAGCTCACCACCCAAACAGGGAACCTACAATGAGCAGTTCTTC
CDR3aa: CASSPPKQGTYNEQFF

abundance: many
v_gene: TRBV20-1
len: 14
j_gene: TRBJ1-5
d_gene: TRBD1
CDR3nt: TGCAGTGCTAGGCCGGGACAGGGGCTTCAGCCCCAGCATTTT
CDR3aa: CSARPGQGLQPQHF

abundance: few
v_gene: TRBV7-9
len: 15
j_gene: TRBJ2-1
d_gene: NA
CDR3nt: TGTGCCAGCAGCTTCTCGGGACAAATCTACAATGAGCAGTTCTTC
CDR3aa: CASSFSGQIYNEQFF

abundance: few
v_gene: TRBV12-3/TRBV12-4
len: 16
j_gene: TRBJ2-5
d_gene: TRBD2
CDR3nt: TGTGCCAGCAGTCCCACTAGCGGGGCCCCGGGGGAGACCCAGTACTTC
CDR3aa: CASSPTSGAPGETQYF

abundance: NA
v_gene: TRBV7-9
len: 13
j_gene: TRBJ1-2
d_gene: NA
CDR3nt: TGTGCCAGCAGCCCCAGCCGGGGAAGTGGCTACACCTTC
CDR3aa: CASSPSRGSGYTF

abundance: few
v_gene: TRBV12-3/TRBV12-4
len: 15
j_gene: TRBJ2-2
d_gene: TRBD2
CDR3nt: TGTGCCAGCAGCCATCGGGGGGACCACACCGGGGAGCTGTTTTTT
CDR3aa: CASSHRGDHTGELFF

abundance: NA
v_gene: TRBV5-1
len: 15
j_gene: TRBJ2-2
d_gene: NA
CDR3nt: TGCGCCAGCAGCGCGGGACAAGTTAACACCGGGGAGCTGTTTTTT
CDR3aa: CASSAGQVNTGELFF

abundance: NA
v_gene: TRBV14
len: 18
j_gene: TRBJ1-6
d_gene: NA
CDR3nt: TGTGCCAGCAGCCAAGATGTGGTGGGCACCTACGATAATTCACCCCTCCACTTT
CDR3aa: CASSQDVVGTYDNSPLHF